The 21 T cell receptor beta chains below come from one sample, sequenced in a study of cytomegalovirus exposure and HLA in healthy donors. Use of 60 Vbeta and 13 Jbeta primers characterized the PCR. TCRdb keeps only in-frame clones here, not all; method: immunoSEQ multiplex PCR. Among under 95,000 clones, about three quarters were seen once, and the ten largest hold under 1.2%. The sequenced sample consisted of PBMCs. The receptors derive from a male donor in good health and CMV-seronegative.

V is TRBV5-6 and J is TRBJ2-4; maybe TRBD1 (6 bases). CDR3 length equals 15 residues. Deletions cut 3 bases from V and 7 bases from J, with 17 bases between. Germline lookup yields CDR1 SGHDT and CDR2 YYEEEE. CDR3 residues: CASSSFLDRINIQYF. As DNA, the CDR3 is TGTGCCAGCAGCTCCTTTCTCGACAGGATCAACATTCAGTACTTC.

J is TRBJ1-2 and V is TRBV5-1; D is uncertain. The V gene's germline CDR1 is SGHRS and CDR2 YFSETQ. V shed 2 bases and J shed 2 bases, with 4 bases lying between them. There are 12 residues in the CDR3. CDR3 nucleotide sequence: TGCGCCAGCAGCTTAGAGAACTATGGCTACACCTTC. This encodes CASSLENYGYTF.

This clone was seen a single time. The genes are TRBV6-5 and TRBJ2-5; the match to TRBD2 covers 10 bases. V lost 0 bases to trimming and J lost 5 bases; unmatched junction nucleotides: 3. The CDR3 covers 15 residues. The germline V gene encodes CDR1 MNHEY and CDR2 SVGAGI. CDR3 DNA sequence: TGTGCCAGCAGTTACTCTACTAGCGGGACTGAGACCCAGTACTTC. Its protein product is CASSYSTSGTETQYF.

This sequence joins TRBV6-5 and TRBJ2-7, with 7 bases lining up with TRBD1. V dropped 5 bases and J dropped 7; count of bases not matched to a gene: 8. Germline V gene lookup returns CDR1 MNHEY and CDR2 SVGAGI. The CDR3 covers 13 residues. CDR3 sequence reads: CASSRFAGGEQYF. The DNA of the CDR3 is TGTGCCAGCAGTAGATTCGCAGGGGGAGAGCAGTACTTC.

This clone was seen only once. This chain links TRBV7-3 with TRBJ2-5; perhaps TRBD1 as D (5 bases). The germline CDR1 and CDR2 sequences are SGHTA and FQGTGA. The CDR3 covers 13 residues. V shed 4 bases and J shed 0 bases, with 6 bases lying between them. The CDR3 DNA is TGTGCCAGCAGCTCAGGGTACCAAGAGACCCAGTACTTC. Protein: CASSSGYQETQYF.

The chain couples TRBV5-1 to TRBJ2-3; 7 bases line up with TRBD2. This CDR3 spans 17 amino acids. The J segment lost 0 bases and the V segment lost 0 bases, leaving 7 bases of the junction unmatched. The germline gives CDR1 SGHRS, CDR2 YFSETQ. CDR3 coding DNA: TGCGCCAGCAGCTTGGCGTCTAGCGGTCCTAGCACAGATACGCAGTATTTT. Protein: CASSLASSGPSTDTQYF.

The gene calls are TRBV2 and TRBJ2-1; tentative D call: TRBD1 (6 bases). The CDR3 has 14 residues. Germline values: CDR1 SNHLY, CDR2 FYNNEI. V lost 5 bases and J 10 bases, leaving 18 bases between the germline ends. CDR3 bases: TGTGCCAGCAGTCCCGGACAGCCCCCATTAGAGCAGTTCTTC. This sequence encodes CASSPGQPPLEQFF.

The J gene is TRBJ2-5, the V gene TRBV5-1; 7 positions match TRBD1. Germline V gene lookup returns CDR1 SGHRS and CDR2 YFSETQ. The length of the CDR3 is 15 residues. Trimming removed 2 bases from V and 5 bases from J; junction bases left unmatched: 9. The CDR3 region is CASSLRQGLGETQYF. The CDR3 DNA sequence: TGCGCCAGCAGCTTAAGACAGGGATTGGGGGAGACCCAGTACTTC.

This clone was detected only a few times. The chain links TRBV19 to TRBJ2-2; D gene uncertain. Trimming cost V 5 bases and J 3 bases, with 4 bases left between them. Germline CDR1 and CDR2: LNHDA and SQIVND (reference sequence). The CDR3 has 12 amino acids. The CDR3 sequence is CASSQDTGELFF. The CDR3 DNA follows: TGTGCCAGTAGTCAGGACACCGGGGAGCTGTTTTTT.

The rearrangement uses TRBV7-2 and TRBJ2-1, with D unresolved. The germline V and J ends were trimmed by 4 bases and 7 bases, with 8 bases remaining between them. Per germline, CDR1 SGHTA and CDR2 FQGNSA. The CDR3 extends over 12 amino acids. The CDR3 here is CASSSTRNEQFF. The CDR3 DNA sequence: TGTGCCAGCAGCTCAACTCGGAATGAGCAGTTCTTC.

The V and J genes are TRBV18 and TRBJ2-7; TRBD1 matches 7 bases. The junction had 5 bases not matched to a gene; V was cut back by 6 bases and J by 0 bases. The CDR3 runs to 14 residues. Germline V lookup: CDR1 KGHSH, CDR2 LQKENI. CDR3 region: CASSHGDSSYEQYF. CDR3 coding DNA: TGTGCCAGCTCCCACGGGGACAGCTCCTACGAGCAGTACTTC.

This rearrangement joins TRBV27 to TRBJ2-1; 7 nucleotides line up with TRBD2. In germline, CDR1 is MNHEY, CDR2 SMNVEV (reference sequence). The CDR3 is 20 residues long. After removal of 1 base from V and 0 bases from J, the junction contained 15 bases not matched to a gene. The CDR3 sequence is CASSLYGGSGETGSYNEQFF. The CDR3 DNA reads TGTGCCAGCAGTTTATATGGCGGGAGCGGTGAAACTGGCTCCTACAATGAGCAGTTCTTC.

This clone turned up a few times. The V call is TRBV27, the J call TRBJ2-7; D unresolved. From germline, CDR1 is MNHEY and CDR2 SMNVEV (reference sequence). CDR3 length: 15 amino acids. V lost 2 bases to trimming and J lost 0 bases, with 11 bases between them. The CDR3 bases are TGTGCCAGCAGTTTAAGACTCAGCTACTCCTACGAGCAGTACTTC. Residues: CASSLRLSYSYEQYF.

CDR3 sequence (DNA): TGTGCCAGCAGTGAAGAGGCTAGCGGTCCCTACGAGCAGTACTTC. This gives the protein CASSEEASGPYEQYF. The chain links TRBV2 to TRBJ2-5; 7 positions agree with TRBD2. The DNA end is a closer match to TRBJ2-7, so the J assignment may be wrong. Germline-derived CDR1 and CDR2 are SNHLY and FYNNEI. The CDR3 covers 15 residues.

This chain uses TRBV29-1 with TRBJ1-2; TRBD1 is a possible D gene (6 bases). The germline V and J ends were trimmed by 3 bases and 5 bases, with 25 bases remaining between them. Per germline, CDR1 SQVTM and CDR2 ANQGSEA. The CDR3 runs to 17 residues. The DNA of the CDR3 is TGCAGCGTTGACATCACGGATGGCCAGGGGATAGGGTATGGCTACACCTTC. Residues: CSVDITDGQGIGYGYTF.

The rearrangement uses TRBV7-2 and TRBJ1-1, with unresolved D. The CDR3 has 15 residues. Germline loops: CDR1 SGHTA, CDR2 FQGNSA. Trimming cost V 1 base and J 4 bases, with 13 bases left between them. As DNA, the CDR3 is TGTGCCAGCAGCTTAGTGATTGAGGGCCGCACTGAAGCTTTCTTT. Its translation is CASSLVIEGRTEAFF.

A remark on this clone: The junction departs from the called germline gene at one end, perhaps through a read error. The rearrangement joins TRBV19 to TRBJ1-2, with 10 nucleotides matching TRBD1. In germline, CDR1 is LNHDA, CDR2 SQIVND (reference sequence). This CDR3 region has 12 residues. CDR3 in DNA: TGTGTCAGTAGTATTGACAGGGGGCATTACACCTTC. Amino acids: CVSSIDRGHYTF. Full variable domain (outside the CDR3, taken from reference TRBV19 and TRBJ1-2): DGGITQSPKYLFRKEGQNVTLSCEQNLNHDAMYWYRQDPGQGLRLIYYSQIVNDFQKGDIAEGYSVSREKKESFPLTVTSAQKNPTAFYLCVSSIDRGHYTFGSGTRLTVV.

The chain uses TRBV29-1 and TRBJ1-2, with D uncertain. The CDR3 spans 10 residues. Germline CDR1 SQVTM, CDR2 ANQGSEA. The V gene lost 3 bases and the J gene lost 6 bases, with 5 bases spanning the gap. The CDR3 DNA sequence: TGCAGCGTTGATATTGATGGCTACACCTTC. It specifies CSVDIDGYTF.

This rearrangement joins TRBV28 to TRBJ1-3; D might be TRBD1 (6 bases). The CDR3 has 13 amino acids. Germline-derived CDR1 and CDR2 are MDHEN and SYDVKM. Trimming pared 6 bases from V and 4 bases from J, leaving 10 bases between. This chain's CDR3 is CASSVGQGNTIYF. The CDR3 DNA reads as TGTGCCAGCAGCGTTGGACAGGGAAACACCATATATTTT.

As for this clone: The junction departs from the called germline gene at one end, perhaps through a read error. The rearrangement uses TRBV29-1 and TRBJ2-7; no clear D gene. Germline loops: CDR1 SQVTM, CDR2 ANQGSEA. The CDR3 totals 11 residues. The DNA of the CDR3 is TGCAGCGTCTCGGTAGCCTACGAGCAGCACTTC. This gives the protein CSVSVAYEQHF.

The V gene is TRBV4-2, the J gene TRBJ1-4; TRBD1 aligns across 7 bases. Germline values: CDR1 LGHNA, CDR2 YNFKEQ. The J segment lost 5 bases and the V segment lost 2 bases, leaving 8 bases of the junction unmatched. The CDR3 has 16 residues. In nucleotides, the CDR3 is TGTGCCAGCAGCCAATCGATACAGGGGAGCAATGAAAAACTGTTTTTT. Translated, it gives CASSQSIQGSNEKLFF.